A single TCR beta chain is shown here with its context. Its antigen is still unknown. Relative to the germline gene, one junction end is altered; a read error may explain this. This specimen belongs to a study of T cell responses to AZD1222 COVID-19 vaccine (dated by TCRdb to about 2021). In terms of the full investigation: TCR sequencing covered roughly 230 trial participants: about 210 given two doses of AZD1222 and 26 given two doses of MenACWY control vaccine. Trial participants were enrolled by age into 18-55, 56-69 and 70-plus year subgroups, with roughly 160, 29 and 62 TCR-sequenced participants respectively. Overall study outcomes, separate from this receptor: CD4 TCRs associated with the vaccine covered the entire spike protein, and the dominant responses were in regions 160-218 and 743-854. Spike-specific TCR breadth and depth rose significantly after two AZD1222 doses compared with day 0 and with MenACWY recipients. Conclusions about previously exposed vaccinees are limited, since just five or six AZD1222 recipients were seropositive for SARS-CoV-2 at baseline. The 56-69-year group was small, and its depth increase did not reach significance, likely because of low power. Participants were mostly white British and included more females than males, and it was suggested by the authors that clonal diversity may have been underestimated. No day 14 peak-response samples were available, so repertoires were characterized only after the peak T cell response. Reportedly, almost half of the unique spike-specific TCRs recognized epitopes lying outside the regions that are mutated in the B.1.351 and B.1.1.7 variants.

The time point label corresponds to: about 28 days (+/-7) after the second vaccine dose. AZD1222 recipients given second doses at about 4 weeks or at about 12 weeks were pooled, since spike-specific TCR depth and breadth were not found to differ between the two schedules. Vaccinee samples were obtained from the UK trials COV001 and COV002, which included a single-blind randomized controlled phase 2/3 trial of AZD1222 (ChAdOx1 nCoV-19) in healthy adults. For TCRbeta chain sequencing, PBMC samples from trial participants were taken at day 0 and at day 28 after the second dose. The CDR3, cysteine through phenylalanine, is 12 amino acids long. Of all the DNA, just the CDR3 is kept, 36 bases in frame from base 1. The germline V gene (reference sequence) supplies CDR1 SEHNR and CDR2 FQNEAQ. The CDR3 regions of human TCRbeta chains were analyzed by immunosequencing. Concerning the study's data processing: Repertoire TCRs were matched against a reference library of SARS-CoV-2-specific TCRs generated with the MIRA antigen-specificity platform. Breadth meant the fraction of unique TCRs that were SARS-CoV-2-associated, whereas depth meant the fraction of total T cells that were SARS-CoV-2-associated. Using the MIRA data, each spike-specific TCR was assigned both to the spike region to which the TCR was reactive and to a CD4 or CD8 class. Log10-transformed breadth and depth values were compared by one-way ANOVA with Sidak's multiple comparisons tests. What TCRdb holds here is the immuneACCESS table cut down to in-frame rearrangements. Part of the clones is not present; checked against another copy, under half of the missing clones reflect an unresolved V gene, and the others are unexplained. V and J calls and clone size are those listed in that table; D and trimming were worked out from the DNA. The table for this sample lists roughly 110,000 clones; around 91% of them were counted only once. Clones ranked in the top ten supply roughly 8% of the sample.

The source of this sequence is an adult who received the AZD1222 COVID-19 vaccine. The chain is made from TRBV7-9 and TRBJ1-4; too little of a D gene remains to name it. The sample here was peripheral blood, taken 28 days after the second AZD1222 dose. CDR3 region: CASRGLNEKLFF. The DNA is as follows: TGTGCCAGCAGAGGGTTGAATGAGAAACTGTTTTTT.